This T cell receptor beta chain was captured in a study of monozygotic twins with inflammatory bowel disease (dated by TCRdb to the late 2010s). Turning to the overall study: The full study comprised around 28 monozygotic twin pairs: nine German pairs (four IBD-concordant, five IBD-discordant) and 19 IBD-discordant Danish pairs. Within discordant pairs, disease-associated traits were sought mainly by comparing IBD patients with their genetically identical healthy co-twins. Each individual had, on average, about 151 000 unique TCRalpha sequences and 181 000 unique TCRbeta sequences available for analysis. Results the study describes overall, beyond this receptor: Because patients were on differing immunosuppressive treatments, the repertoires may have picked up extra background noise and inter-individual variability. Fewer clonotypes were shared with other individuals by IBD patients than by healthy twins, most markedly in patients showing signs of disease activity. IBD patients had lower TCRbeta repertoire diversity, measured by the inverse Simpson index, than their healthy co-twins. No difference in repertoire similarity was observed between concordant and discordant twins, possibly owing to limited statistical power. The results gave no support for a single strong signal or clonotype linked to IBD. Distinction between different T cell subtypes could not be achieved in the analysis.

The CDR3 runs 14 residues from the cysteine to the phenylalanine. The protein alone is recorded here. The germline V gene (reference sequence) supplies CDR1 SGHNT and CDR2 YYREEE. Turning to this clonotype: Its antigen is currently not known.

The library was built by means of 5' RACE. Preparation of each TCR library used approximately 3,700 ng of total RNA. For each sample, cDNA synthesis with SMARTScribe reverse transcriptase was split into eight separate reactions. During cDNA synthesis, unique molecular identifiers containing a 6-nucleotide sample barcode were introduced by template switching. TCRalpha and TCRbeta cDNA was amplified by two nested PCRs of 16 and 9 cycles, with bead purification after each PCR. Before amplification, the cDNA was treated with uracil DNA-glycosylase and purified using the QIAquick PCR purification kit. The second PCR added Illumina TruSeq-compatible adapters along with sample-specific barcodes. Library quality and concentration were checked on TapeStation and Qubit, and libraries were pooled at about 5 ng each. Sequencing of the pooled libraries was done on an Illumina HiSeq2500 single-index Rapid Run using custom sequencing primers and 2 x 100 bp reads. In the original analysis: UMI-based consensus assembly with MiGEC version 1.2.6 was used to correct PCR and sequencing errors. MiXCR version 2.1.1 was used for V(D)J alignment, clonotype assembly and CDR3 extraction. Gene usage, clonotype sharing and MAIT/NKT TCR abundance were normalised by analysing the top 1000, 10 000 and 20 000 clonotypes per sample. After downsampling to 27 000 UMIs, diversity was calculated as the inverse Simpson index using the vegan R package. Paired Mann-Whitney U tests on discordant twin pairs were used, with Benjamini-Hochberg multiple-testing correction. Following TCRdb reprocessing, every CDR3 protein sequence forms one entry, and DNA is not provided. TCRdb, not the original authors, processed these V and J calls. This sample's listing comprises approximately 160,000 distinct CDR3 sequences. Of the sample, approximately 3% falls within the top ten clones.

From each donor, an approximately 2.5 ml peripheral blood sample was drawn into PAXgene tubes and stored at -80 degrees C. Without any T cell sorting, total RNA was extracted from whole blood using the PAXgene blood miRNA kit on an automated QIAcube. Peripheral blood from monozygotic twin pairs concordant or discordant for inflammatory bowel disease was subjected to deep TCRalpha and TCRbeta repertoire profiling with unique molecular barcoding. Smoking habits were recorded for all twin pairs, with individuals classified as current, former or never smokers. This sequence was found in a human donor with ulcerative colitis or Crohn's disease, or a healthy co-twin of an affected twin (not recorded which). What was sequenced was blood. This receptor chain uses TRBV5-4 and TRBJ2-7. The CDR3 here reads CAGNSVKQPNEQYF.